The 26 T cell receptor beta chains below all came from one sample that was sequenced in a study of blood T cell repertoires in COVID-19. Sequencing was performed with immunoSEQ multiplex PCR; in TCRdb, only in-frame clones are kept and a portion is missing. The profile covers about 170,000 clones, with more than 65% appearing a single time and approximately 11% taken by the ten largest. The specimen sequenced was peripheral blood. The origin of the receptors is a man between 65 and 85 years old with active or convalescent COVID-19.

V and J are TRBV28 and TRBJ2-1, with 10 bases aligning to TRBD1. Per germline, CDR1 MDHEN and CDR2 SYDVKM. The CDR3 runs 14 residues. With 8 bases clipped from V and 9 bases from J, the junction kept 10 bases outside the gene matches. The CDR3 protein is CASLRWDRGSEQFF. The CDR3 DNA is TGTGCCAGCTTGAGGTGGGACAGGGGCAGTGAGCAGTTCTTC.

The CDR3 region is CATITIHRSYGYTF. CDR3 DNA: TGTGCCACCATTACTATACATCGGAGCTATGGCTACACCTTC. The chain joins TRBV6-6 to TRBJ1-2; D not resolved. V shed 10 bases and J shed 4 bases, with 19 bases lying between them. CDR1 and CDR2 from the germline V gene are MNHNY and SVGAGI (reference sequence). This CDR3 contains 14 residues.

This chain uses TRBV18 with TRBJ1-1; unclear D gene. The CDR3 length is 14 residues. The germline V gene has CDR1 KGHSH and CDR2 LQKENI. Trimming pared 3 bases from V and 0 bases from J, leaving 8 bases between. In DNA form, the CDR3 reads TGTGCCAGCTCACCGCAGAAGTTGAACACTGAAGCTTTCTTT. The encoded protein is CASSPQKLNTEAFF.

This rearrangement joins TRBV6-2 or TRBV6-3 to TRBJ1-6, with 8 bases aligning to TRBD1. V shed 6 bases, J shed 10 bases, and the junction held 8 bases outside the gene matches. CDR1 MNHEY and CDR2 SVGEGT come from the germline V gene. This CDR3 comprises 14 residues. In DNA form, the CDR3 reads TGTGCCAGCAGCACCGGACAGGGTGGATCACCCCTCCACTTT. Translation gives CASSTGQGGSPLHF.

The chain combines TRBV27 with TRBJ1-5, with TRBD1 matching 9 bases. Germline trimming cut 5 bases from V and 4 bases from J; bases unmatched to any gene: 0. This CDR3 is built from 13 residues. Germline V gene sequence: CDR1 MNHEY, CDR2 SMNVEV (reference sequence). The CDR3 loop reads CASSGTGNQPQHF. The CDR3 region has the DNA TGTGCCAGCAGTGGGACAGGGAATCAGCCCCAGCATTTT.

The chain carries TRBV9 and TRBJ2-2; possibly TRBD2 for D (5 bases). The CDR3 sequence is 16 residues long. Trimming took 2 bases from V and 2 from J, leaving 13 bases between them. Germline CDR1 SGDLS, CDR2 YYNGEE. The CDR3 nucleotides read TGTGCCAGCAGCGTGTTCAGCGGTTCTAACACCGGGGAGCTGTTTTTT. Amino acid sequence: CASSVFSGSNTGELFF.

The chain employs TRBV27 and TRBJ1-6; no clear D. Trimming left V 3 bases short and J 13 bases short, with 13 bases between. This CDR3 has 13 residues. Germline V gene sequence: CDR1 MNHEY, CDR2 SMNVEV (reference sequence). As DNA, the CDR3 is TGTGCCAGCAGTTTTGGCAGCGGCGGGCCCCTCCACTTT. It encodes CASSFGSGGPLHF.

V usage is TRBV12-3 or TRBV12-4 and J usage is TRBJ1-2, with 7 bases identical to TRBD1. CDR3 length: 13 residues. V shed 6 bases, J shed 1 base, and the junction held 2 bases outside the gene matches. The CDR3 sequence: CASSRGINYGYTF. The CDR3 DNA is TGTGCCAGCAGCAGGGGGATTAACTATGGCTACACCTTC.

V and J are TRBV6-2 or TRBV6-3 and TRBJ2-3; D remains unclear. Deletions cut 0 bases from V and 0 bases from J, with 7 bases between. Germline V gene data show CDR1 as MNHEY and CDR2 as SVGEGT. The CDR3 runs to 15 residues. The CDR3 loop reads CASSYSTGSTDTQYF. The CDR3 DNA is TGTGCCAGCAGTTACTCGACTGGGAGCACAGATACGCAGTATTTT.

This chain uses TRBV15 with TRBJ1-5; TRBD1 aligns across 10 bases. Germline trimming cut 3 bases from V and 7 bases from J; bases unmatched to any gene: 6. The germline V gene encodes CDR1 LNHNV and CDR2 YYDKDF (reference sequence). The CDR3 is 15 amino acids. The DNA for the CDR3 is TGTGCCACCAGCAGGCGACAGGGGGCAAGGCAGCCCCAGCATTTT. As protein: CATSRRQGARQPQHF.

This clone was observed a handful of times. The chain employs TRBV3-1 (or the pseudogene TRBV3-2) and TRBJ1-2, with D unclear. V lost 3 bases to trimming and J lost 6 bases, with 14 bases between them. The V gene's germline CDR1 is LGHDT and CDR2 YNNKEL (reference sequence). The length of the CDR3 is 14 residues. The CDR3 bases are TGTGCCAGCAGCCACGTCCGTCCGGTTCATGGCTACACCTTC. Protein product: CASSHVRPVHGYTF.

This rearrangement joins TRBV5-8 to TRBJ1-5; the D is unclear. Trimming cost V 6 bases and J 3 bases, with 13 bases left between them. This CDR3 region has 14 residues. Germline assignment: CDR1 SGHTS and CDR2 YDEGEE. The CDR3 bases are TGTGCCAGCACCCCGGGAGGGTCCAATCAGCCCCAGCATTTT. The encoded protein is CASTPGGSNQPQHF. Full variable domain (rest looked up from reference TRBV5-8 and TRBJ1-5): EAGVTQSPTHLIKTRGQQATLRCSPISGHTSVYWYQQALGLGLQFLLWYDEGEERNRGNFPPRFSGRQFPNYSSELNVNALELEDSALYLCASTPGGSNQPQHFGDGTRLSIL.

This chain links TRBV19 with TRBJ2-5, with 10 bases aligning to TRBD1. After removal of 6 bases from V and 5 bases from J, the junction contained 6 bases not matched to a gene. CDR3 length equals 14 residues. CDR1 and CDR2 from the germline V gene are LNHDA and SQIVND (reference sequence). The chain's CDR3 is CASSDRGRRETQYF. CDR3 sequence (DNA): TGTGCCAGTAGCGACAGGGGGCGAAGGGAGACCCAGTACTTC.

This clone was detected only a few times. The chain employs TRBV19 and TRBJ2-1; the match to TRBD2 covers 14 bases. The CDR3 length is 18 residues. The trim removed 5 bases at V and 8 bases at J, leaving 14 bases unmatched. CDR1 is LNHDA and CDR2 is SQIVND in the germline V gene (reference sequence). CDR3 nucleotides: TGTGCCAGTAGTCCAGGGACTAGCGGGAGAGGTTTGCGCTATGAGCAGTTCTTC. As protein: CASSPGTSGRGLRYEQFF.

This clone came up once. In nucleotides, the CDR3 is TGTGCCAGCAGCCCCCCGAGGGTACCAGATACGCAGTATTTT. Its protein product is CASSPPRVPDTQYF. The chain combines TRBV7-2 with TRBJ2-3; tentatively, D is TRBD2 (5 bases). V was cut by 5 bases and J by 4 bases, with 13 bases left in between. There are 14 residues in the CDR3. Germline V gene lookup returns CDR1 SGHTA and CDR2 FQGNSA.

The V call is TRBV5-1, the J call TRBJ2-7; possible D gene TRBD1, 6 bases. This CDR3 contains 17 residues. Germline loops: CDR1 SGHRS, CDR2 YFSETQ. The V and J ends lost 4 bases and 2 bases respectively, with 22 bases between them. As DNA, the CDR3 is TGCGCCAGCAGCCGGTCTTGGCAGGGGCAGGGGCCCTACGAGCAGTACTTC. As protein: CASSRSWQGQGPYEQYF.

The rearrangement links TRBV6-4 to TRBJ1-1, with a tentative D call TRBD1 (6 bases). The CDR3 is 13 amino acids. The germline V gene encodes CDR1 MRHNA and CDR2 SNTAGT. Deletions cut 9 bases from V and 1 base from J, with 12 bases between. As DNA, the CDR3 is TGTGCCAGTTCTTCGGACAGGAACACTGAAGCTTTCTTT. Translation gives CASSSDRNTEAFF.

The chain's CDR3 is CASSMGGPQRGEQYF. The CDR3 DNA is TGTGCCAGCAGTATGGGGGGGCCGCAGAGGGGCGAGCAGTACTTC. The rearrangement joins TRBV7-2 to TRBJ2-7; tentative D call: TRBD2 (7 bases). Trimming stripped 6 bases from V and 6 bases from J, with 21 bases between. CDR1 is SGHTA, CDR2 FQGNSA, per germline. This CDR3 is built from 15 residues.

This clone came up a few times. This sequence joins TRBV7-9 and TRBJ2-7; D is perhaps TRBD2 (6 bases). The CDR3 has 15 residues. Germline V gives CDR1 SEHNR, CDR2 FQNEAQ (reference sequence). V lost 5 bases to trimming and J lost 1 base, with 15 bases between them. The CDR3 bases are TGTGCCAGCAGCGCACGGGGGTTTAGGTCCTACGAGCAGTACTTC. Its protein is CASSARGFRSYEQYF.

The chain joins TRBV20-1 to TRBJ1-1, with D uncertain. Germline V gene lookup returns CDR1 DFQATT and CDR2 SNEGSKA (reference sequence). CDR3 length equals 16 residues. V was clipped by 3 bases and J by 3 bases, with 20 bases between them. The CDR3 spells CSASPRRNGLYTEAFF. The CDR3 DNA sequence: TGCAGTGCTAGTCCAAGGCGGAACGGGTTGTACACTGAAGCTTTCTTT.

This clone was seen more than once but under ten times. The chain's CDR3 is CASSRDRGAVLIHGYTF. CDR3 DNA sequence: TGTGCCAGCTCCCGAGATCGGGGGGCAGTCCTAATCCATGGCTACACCTTC. The J gene is TRBJ1-2, the V gene TRBV5-4, with D tentatively TRBD1 (6 bases). Germline assignment: CDR1 SGHNT and CDR2 YYREEE (reference sequence). This CDR3 is 17 amino acids long. V shed 7 bases and J shed 6 bases, with 28 bases lying between them.

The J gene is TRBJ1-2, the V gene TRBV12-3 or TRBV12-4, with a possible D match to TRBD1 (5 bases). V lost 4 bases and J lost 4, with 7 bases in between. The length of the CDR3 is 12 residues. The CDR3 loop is CASSWGGYGYTF. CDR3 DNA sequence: TGTGCCAGCAGTTGGGGCGGCTATGGCTACACCTTC.

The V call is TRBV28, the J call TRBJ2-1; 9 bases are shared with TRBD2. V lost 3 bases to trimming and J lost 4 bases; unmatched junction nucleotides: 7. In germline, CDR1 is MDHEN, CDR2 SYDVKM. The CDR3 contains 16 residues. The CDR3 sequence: CASSFPIAGAYNEQFF. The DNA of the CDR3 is TGTGCCAGCAGTTTTCCGATAGCGGGAGCTTACAATGAGCAGTTCTTC.

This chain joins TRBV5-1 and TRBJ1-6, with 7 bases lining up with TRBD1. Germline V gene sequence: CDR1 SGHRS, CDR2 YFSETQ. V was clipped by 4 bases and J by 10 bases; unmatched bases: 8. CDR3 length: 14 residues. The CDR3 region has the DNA TGCGCCAGCAGCCAGGGGGGACTGGGATCACCCCTCCACTTT. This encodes CASSQGGLGSPLHF.

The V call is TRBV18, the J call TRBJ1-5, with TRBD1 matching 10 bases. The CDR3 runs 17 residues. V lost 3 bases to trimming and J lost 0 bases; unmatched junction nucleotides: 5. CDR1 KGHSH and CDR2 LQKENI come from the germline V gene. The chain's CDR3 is CASSPGTGEYSNQPQHF. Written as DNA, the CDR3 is TGTGCCAGCTCACCGGGGACAGGGGAATATAGCAATCAGCCCCAGCATTTT.

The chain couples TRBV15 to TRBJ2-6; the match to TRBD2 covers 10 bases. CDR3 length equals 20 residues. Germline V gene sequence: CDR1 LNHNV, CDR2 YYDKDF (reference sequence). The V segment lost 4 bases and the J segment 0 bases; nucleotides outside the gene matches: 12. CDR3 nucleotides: TGTGCCACCAGCAAAAAGATTCGGACTAGCGGAAGCTCTGGGGCCAACGTCCTGACTTTC. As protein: CATSKKIRTSGSSGANVLTF.